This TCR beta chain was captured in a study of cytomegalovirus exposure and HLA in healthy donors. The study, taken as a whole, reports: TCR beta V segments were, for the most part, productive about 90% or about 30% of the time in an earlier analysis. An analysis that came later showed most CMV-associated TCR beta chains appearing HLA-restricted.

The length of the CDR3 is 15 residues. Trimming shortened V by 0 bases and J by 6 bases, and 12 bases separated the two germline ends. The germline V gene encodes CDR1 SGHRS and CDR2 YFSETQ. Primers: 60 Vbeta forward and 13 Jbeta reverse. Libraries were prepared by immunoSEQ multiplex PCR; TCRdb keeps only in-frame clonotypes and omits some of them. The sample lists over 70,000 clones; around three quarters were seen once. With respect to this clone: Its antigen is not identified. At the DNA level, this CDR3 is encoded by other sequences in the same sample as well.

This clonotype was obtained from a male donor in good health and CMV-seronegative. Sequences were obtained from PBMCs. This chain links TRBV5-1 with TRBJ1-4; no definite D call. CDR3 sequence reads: CASSLAGREDEKLFF. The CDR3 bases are TGCGCCAGCAGCTTGGCCGGAAGGGAGGATGAAAAACTGTTTTTT.